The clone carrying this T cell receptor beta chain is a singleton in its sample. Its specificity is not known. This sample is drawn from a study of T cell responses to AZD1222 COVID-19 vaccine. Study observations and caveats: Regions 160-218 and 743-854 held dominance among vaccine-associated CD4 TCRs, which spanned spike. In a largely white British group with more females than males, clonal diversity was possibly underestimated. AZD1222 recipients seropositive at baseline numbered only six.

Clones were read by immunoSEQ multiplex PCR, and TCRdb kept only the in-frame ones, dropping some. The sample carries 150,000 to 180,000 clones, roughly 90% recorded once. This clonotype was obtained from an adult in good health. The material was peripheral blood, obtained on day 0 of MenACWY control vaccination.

The CDR3 region is CASSVGTGLTEAFF. In DNA form, the CDR3 reads TGTGCCAGCAGCGTCGGGACAGGGCTCACTGAAGCTTTCTTT. The rearrangement uses TRBV5-6 and TRBJ1-1; TRBD1 agrees at 9 bases. Trimming cost V 4 bases and J 4 bases; bases outside gene matches: 5. CDR3 length: 14 amino acids. Germline lookup yields CDR1 SGHDT and CDR2 YYEEEE.